The 4 T cell receptor beta chains in this list originate from one sample, sequenced in a study of beta chain features in type 1 diabetes. Study results and limitations: Across all four CD4+ subsets, people with type 1 diabetes showed modestly shorter TCRB CDR3s.

Since all of the isolated RNA was reverse transcribed, expressed TCRB transcripts were what got sequenced. Sequenced by immunoSEQ multiplex PCR; TCRdb stores in-frame clones only, minus some. The table shows approximately 150,000 clones, with 13% occurring only once. Their recognized antigens are unknown. The sequenced material came from central memory CD4+ T cells from blood. These receptors were collected from a man aged 18 to 30 with type 1 diabetes.

This chain connects TRBV11-1 to TRBJ2-7; D is perhaps TRBD1 or TRBD2 (5 bases each). This CDR3 is 14 amino acids long. The germline CDR1 and CDR2 sequences are SGHAT and FQDESV (reference sequence). V was clipped by 5 bases and J by 5 bases, with 16 bases between them. CDR3 bases: TGTGCCAGCAGCGCGTCAGGGATGAGGGACGAGCAGTACTTC. Protein product: CASSASGMRDEQYF.

A few counts support this clone. The chain couples TRBV4-1 to TRBJ2-7; 9 nucleotides agree with TRBD1. The V gene's germline CDR1 is MGHRA and CDR2 YSYEKL. CDR3 length: 15 amino acids. Germline trimming cut 3 bases from V and 5 bases from J; bases unmatched to any gene: 8. Here the CDR3 reads CASSQSGTGSDEQYF. Here the CDR3 DNA reads TGCGCCAGCAGCCAGTCCGGGACAGGGTCGGACGAGCAGTACTTC.

This clone has just a few counts. The chain links TRBV28 to TRBJ2-1, with 7 bases identical to TRBD2. CDR1 is MDHEN, CDR2 SYDVKM, per germline. CDR3 length: 14 amino acids. With V trimmed by 7 bases and J by 0 bases, 3 bases remained unmatched. In nucleotides, the CDR3 is TGTGCCAGCAACCCGGGGGGCTCCTACAATGAGCAGTTCTTC. It translates to CASNPGGSYNEQFF.

The chain is built from TRBV2 and TRBJ2-7, with 10 positions matching TRBD2. V trimming: 4 bases; J trimming: 1 base; junction bases outside the gene matches: 4. The CDR3 sequence is 15 residues long. Looked up from germline, CDR1 is SNHLY and CDR2 is FYNNEI. CDR3 amino acids: CASSGRSGGSYEQYF. CDR3 nucleotides: TGTGCCAGCAGTGGGCGTAGCGGGGGGTCCTACGAGCAGTACTTC.